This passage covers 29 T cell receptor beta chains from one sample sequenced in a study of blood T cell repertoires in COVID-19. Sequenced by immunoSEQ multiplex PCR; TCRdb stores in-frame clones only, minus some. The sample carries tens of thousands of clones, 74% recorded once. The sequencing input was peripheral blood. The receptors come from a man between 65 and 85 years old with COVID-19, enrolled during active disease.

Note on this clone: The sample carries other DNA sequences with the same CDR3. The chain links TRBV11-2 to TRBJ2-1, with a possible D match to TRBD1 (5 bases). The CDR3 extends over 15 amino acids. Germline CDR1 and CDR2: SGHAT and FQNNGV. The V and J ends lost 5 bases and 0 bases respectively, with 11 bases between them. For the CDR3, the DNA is TGTGCCAGCAGCCTTAGACAGCTCTCCTACAATGAGCAGTTCTTC. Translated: CASSLRQLSYNEQFF.

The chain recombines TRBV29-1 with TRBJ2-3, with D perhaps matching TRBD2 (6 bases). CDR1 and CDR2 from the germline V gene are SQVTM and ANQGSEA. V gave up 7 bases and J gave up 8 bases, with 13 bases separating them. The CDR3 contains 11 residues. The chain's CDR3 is CSASLARTQYF. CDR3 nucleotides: TGCAGCGCCTCACTAGCACGTACGCAGTATTTT.

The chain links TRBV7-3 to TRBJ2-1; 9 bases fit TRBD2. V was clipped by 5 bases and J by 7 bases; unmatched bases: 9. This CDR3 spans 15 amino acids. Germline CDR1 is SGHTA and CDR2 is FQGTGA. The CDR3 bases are TGTGCCAGCAGCCTCGGACTAGCGAATTGGAATGAGCAGTTCTTC. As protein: CASSLGLANWNEQFF.

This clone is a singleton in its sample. CDR3 DNA sequence: TGTGCCAGCAGTAGGGCCCGAGGGAACTACGAGCAGTACTTC. Protein product: CASSRARGNYEQYF. This sequence joins TRBV27 and TRBJ2-7; tentatively, D is TRBD2 (5 bases). CDR3 size: 14 residues. Germline V gene lookup returns CDR1 MNHEY and CDR2 SMNVEV (reference sequence). Trimming took 5 bases from V and 3 from J, leaving 14 bases between them.

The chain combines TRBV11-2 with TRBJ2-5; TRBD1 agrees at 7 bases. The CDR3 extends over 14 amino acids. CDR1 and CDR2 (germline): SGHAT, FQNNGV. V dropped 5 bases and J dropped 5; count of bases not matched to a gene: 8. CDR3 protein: CASSKTGQVETQYF. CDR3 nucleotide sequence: TGTGCCAGCAGCAAAACTGGACAGGTCGAGACCCAGTACTTC.

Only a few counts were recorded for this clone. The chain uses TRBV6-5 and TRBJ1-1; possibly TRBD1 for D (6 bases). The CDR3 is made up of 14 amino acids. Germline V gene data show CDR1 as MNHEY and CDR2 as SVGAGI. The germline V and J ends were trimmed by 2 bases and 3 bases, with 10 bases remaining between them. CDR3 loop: CASSYERGYTEAFF. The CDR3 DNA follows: TGTGCCAGCAGTTACGAAAGGGGGTACACTGAAGCTTTCTTT.

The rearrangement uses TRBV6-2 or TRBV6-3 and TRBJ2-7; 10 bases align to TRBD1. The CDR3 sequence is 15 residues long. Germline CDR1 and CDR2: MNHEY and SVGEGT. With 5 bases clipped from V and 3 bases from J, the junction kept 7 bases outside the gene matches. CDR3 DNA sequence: TGTGCCAGCAGTCCGACGGGACAGGGGATCTACGAGCAGTACTTC. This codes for CASSPTGQGIYEQYF.

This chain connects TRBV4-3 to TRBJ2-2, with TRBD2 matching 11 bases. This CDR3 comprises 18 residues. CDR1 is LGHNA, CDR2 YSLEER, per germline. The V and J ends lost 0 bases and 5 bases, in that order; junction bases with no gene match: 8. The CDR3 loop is CASSQEELAGVRTGELFF. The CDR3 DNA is TGCGCCAGCAGCCAAGAAGAACTAGCGGGAGTGAGGACCGGGGAGCTGTTTTTT.

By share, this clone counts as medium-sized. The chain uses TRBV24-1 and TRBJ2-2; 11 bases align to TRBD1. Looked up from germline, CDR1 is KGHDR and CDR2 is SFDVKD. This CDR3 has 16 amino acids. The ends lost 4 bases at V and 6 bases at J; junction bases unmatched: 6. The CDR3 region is CATSDPGQGASGELFF. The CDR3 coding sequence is TGTGCCACCAGTGACCCCGGACAGGGGGCGTCCGGGGAGCTGTTTTTT.

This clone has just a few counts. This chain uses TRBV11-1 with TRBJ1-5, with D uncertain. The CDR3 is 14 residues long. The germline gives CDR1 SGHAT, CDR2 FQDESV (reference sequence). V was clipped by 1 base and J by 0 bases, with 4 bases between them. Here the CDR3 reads CASSLDGSNQPQHF. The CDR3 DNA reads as TGTGCCAGCAGCTTAGACGGTAGCAATCAGCCCCAGCATTTT.

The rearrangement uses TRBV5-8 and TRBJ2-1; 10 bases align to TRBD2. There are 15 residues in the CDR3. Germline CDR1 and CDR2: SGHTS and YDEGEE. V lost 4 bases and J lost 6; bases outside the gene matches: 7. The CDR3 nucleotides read TGTGCCAGCAGCCCCGAGCGGGAGGGGGGCAATGAGCAGTTCTTC. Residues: CASSPEREGGNEQFF.

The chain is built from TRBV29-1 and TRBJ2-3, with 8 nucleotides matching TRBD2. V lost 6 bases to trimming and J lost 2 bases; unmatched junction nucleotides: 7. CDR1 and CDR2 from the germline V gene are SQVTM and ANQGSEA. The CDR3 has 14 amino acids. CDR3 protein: CSVESGSYTDTQYF. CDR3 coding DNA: TGCAGCGTCGAAAGCGGGAGTTACACAGATACGCAGTATTTT.

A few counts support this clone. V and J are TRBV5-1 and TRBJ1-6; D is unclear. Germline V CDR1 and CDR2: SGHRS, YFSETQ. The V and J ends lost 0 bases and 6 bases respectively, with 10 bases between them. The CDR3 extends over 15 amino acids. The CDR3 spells CASSLGQSANSPLHF. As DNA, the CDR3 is TGCGCCAGCAGCTTGGGGCAGTCTGCTAATTCACCCCTCCACTTT.

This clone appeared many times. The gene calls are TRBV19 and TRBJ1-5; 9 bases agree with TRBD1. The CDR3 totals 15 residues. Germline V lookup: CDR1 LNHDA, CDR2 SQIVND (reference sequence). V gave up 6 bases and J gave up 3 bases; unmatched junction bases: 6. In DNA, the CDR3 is TGTGCCAGTAGGGACAGGGGCCGGGACAATCAGCCCCAGCATTTT. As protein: CASRDRGRDNQPQHF.

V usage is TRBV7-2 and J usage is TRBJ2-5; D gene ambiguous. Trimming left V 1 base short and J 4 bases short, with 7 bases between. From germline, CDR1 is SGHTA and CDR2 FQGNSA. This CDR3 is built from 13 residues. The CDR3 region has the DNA TGTGCCAGCAGCTTAGACAGAATAGAGACCCAGTACTTC. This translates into CASSLDRIETQYF.

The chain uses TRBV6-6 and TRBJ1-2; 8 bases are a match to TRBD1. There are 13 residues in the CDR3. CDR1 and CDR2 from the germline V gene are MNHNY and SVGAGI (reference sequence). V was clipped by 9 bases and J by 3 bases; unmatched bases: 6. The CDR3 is CASSTGGDYGYTF. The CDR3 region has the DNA TGTGCCAGTTCTACAGGGGGAGACTATGGCTACACCTTC.

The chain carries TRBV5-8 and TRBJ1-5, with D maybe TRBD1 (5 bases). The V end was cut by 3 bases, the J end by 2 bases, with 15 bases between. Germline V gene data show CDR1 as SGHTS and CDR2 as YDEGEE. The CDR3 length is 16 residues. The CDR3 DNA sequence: TGTGCCAGCAGCTCCTTTGGGGGGAGTCGCAATCAGCCCCAGCATTTT. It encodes CASSSFGGSRNQPQHF.

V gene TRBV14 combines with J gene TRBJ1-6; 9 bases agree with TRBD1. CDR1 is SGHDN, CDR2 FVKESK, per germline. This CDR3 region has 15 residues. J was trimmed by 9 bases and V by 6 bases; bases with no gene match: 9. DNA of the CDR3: TGTGCCAGCAGTCCCTCCGGGACAGGGTTTTCACCCCTCCACTTT. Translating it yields CASSPSGTGFSPLHF.

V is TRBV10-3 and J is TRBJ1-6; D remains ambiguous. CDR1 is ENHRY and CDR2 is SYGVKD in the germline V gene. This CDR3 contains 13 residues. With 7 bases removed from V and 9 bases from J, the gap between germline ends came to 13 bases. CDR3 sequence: CAINEEESSPLHF. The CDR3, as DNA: TGTGCCATCAACGAGGAGGAAAGTTCACCCCTCCACTTT.

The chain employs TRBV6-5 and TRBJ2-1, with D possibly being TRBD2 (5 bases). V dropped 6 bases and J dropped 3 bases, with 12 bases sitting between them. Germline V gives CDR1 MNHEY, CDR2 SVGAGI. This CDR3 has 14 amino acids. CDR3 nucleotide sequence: TGTGCCAGCAGAACGGGGTCCCTCTACAATGAGCAGTTCTTC. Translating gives CASRTGSLYNEQFF.

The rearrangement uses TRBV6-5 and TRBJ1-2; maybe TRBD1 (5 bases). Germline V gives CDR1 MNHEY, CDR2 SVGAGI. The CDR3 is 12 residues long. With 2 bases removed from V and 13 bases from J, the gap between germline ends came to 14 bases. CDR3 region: CASSYPGGWVTF. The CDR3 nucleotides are TGTGCCAGCAGTTACCCCGGGGGTTGGGTCACCTTC.

The CDR3 loop is CASSLSGDINKLFF. The CDR3 DNA follows: TGTGCCAGCAGTTTATCAGGCGACATTAATAAACTGTTTTTT. The chain uses TRBV27 and TRBJ1-4, with no clear D. The V end lost 0 bases, the J end lost 11 bases, and 13 bases lay between the germline ends. The germline V gene encodes CDR1 MNHEY and CDR2 SMNVEV (reference sequence). This CDR3 comprises 14 residues.

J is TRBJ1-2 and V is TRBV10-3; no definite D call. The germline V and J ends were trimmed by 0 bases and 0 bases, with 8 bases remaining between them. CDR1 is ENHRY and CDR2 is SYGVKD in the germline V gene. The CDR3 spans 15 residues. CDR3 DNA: TGTGCCATCAGTGAGTCGACTGGAGCTAACTATGGCTACACCTTC. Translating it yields CAISESTGANYGYTF.

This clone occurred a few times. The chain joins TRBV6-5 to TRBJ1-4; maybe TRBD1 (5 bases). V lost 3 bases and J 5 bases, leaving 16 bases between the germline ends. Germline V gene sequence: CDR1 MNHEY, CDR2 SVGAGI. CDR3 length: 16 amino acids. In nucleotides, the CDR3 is TGTGCCAGCAGTTATTCCCAGGGCAGGGCGAATGAAAAACTGTTTTTT. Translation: CASSYSQGRANEKLFF.

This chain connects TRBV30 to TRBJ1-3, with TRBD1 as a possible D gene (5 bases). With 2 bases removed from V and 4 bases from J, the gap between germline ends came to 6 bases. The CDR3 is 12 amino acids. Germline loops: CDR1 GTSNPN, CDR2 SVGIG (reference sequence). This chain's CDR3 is CAWSRQGNTIYF. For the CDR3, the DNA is TGTGCCTGGAGTAGACAGGGAAACACCATATATTTT.

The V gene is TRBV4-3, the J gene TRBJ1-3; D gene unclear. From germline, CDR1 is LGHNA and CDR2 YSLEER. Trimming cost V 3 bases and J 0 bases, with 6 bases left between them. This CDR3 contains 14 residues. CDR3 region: CASSQPSSGNTIYF. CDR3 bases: TGCGCCAGCAGCCAGCCGAGCTCTGGAAACACCATATATTTT.

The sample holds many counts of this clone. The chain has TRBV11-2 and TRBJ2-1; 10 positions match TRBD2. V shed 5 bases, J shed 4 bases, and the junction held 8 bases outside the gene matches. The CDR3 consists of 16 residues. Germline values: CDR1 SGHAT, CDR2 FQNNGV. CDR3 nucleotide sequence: TGTGCCAGCAGCCGAATACTAGCGGGAAGATACAATGAGCAGTTCTTC. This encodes CASSRILAGRYNEQFF.

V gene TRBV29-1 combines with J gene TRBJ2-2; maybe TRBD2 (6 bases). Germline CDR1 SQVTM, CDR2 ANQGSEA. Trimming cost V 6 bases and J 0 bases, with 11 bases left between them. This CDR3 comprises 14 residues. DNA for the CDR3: TGCAGCGTAAAGGACTACACGAACACCGGGGAGCTGTTTTTT. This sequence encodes CSVKDYTNTGELFF.

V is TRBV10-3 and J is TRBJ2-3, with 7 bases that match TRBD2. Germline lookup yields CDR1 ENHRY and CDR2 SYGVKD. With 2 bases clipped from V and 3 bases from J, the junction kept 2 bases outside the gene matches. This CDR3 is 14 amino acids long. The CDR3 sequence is CAISEGGGTDTQYF. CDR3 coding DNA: TGTGCCATCAGTGAGGGGGGGGGAACAGATACGCAGTATTTT.